The T cell receptor (beta chain) described here comes from a study of blood T cell repertoires in COVID-19. The CDR3 runs 14 residues. After removal of 5 bases from V and 3 bases from J, the junction contained 4 bases not matched to a gene. CDR1 SGHDT and CDR2 YYEEEE come from the germline V gene. Profiling relied on immunoSEQ multiplex PCR, and the TCRdb table lists in-frame clones only, not all of them. There are over 65,000 clones in the sample; about 80% occur only once, and 12% lies in the top ten. Sequences were obtained from peripheral blood. The TCR originated in a middle-aged woman with active or convalescent COVID-19. This sequence joins TRBV5-6 and TRBJ2-3, with TRBD2 identical over 9 bases. In DNA, the CDR3 is TGTGCCAGCAGGCCGGGACTAGCAACAGATACGCAGTATTTT. As protein: CASRPGLATDTQYF.